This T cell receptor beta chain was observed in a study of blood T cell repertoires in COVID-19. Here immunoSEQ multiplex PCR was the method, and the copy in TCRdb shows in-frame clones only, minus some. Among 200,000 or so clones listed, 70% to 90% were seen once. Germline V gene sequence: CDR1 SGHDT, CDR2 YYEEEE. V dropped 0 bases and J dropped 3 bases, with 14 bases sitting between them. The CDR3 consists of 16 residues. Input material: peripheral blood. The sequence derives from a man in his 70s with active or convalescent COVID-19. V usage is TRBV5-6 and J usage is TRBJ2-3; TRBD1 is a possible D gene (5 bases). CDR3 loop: CASSLAAWTRTDTQYF. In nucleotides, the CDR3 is TGTGCCAGCAGCTTGGCCGCTTGGACACGGACAGATACGCAGTATTTT.